The 32 T cell receptor beta chains reported below all come from one sample, sequenced in a study of early T cells in non-severe SARS-CoV-2 infection (dated by TCRdb to the early 2020s). The protocol used for the library was 5' RACE. TCRdb lists the instrument as NextSeq 500. TCRdb trimmed the raw reads at Q25, called clones with MiXCR and kept productive beta chains. Duplicate CDR3 protein sequences are folded into a single record with the most common DNA and genes. The sample has fewer than 80,000 distinct CDR3 sequences on record, 4% to 6% of them singletons. Approximately 3.6% of the sample is taken by the ten largest. Sequenced material: whole blood, taken at baseline. Receptors were obtained from an adult who was a healthcare worker with PCR-confirmed SARS-CoV-2 infection or an uninfected control (not recorded which). The donor label of this sample is uncertain.

The sample holds many counts of this clonotype. The V gene is TRBV27, the J gene TRBJ1-5; D gene ambiguous. V lost 2 bases and J 5 bases, leaving 7 bases between the germline ends. Per the germline V gene, CDR1 is MNHEY and CDR2 is SMNVEV (reference sequence). This CDR3 is built from 13 residues. The CDR3 region has the DNA TGTGCCAGCAGTTTAGGAGGGCATCAGCCCCAGCATTTT. Translation gives CASSLGGHQPQHF.

This clonotype was found many times. The genes are TRBV24-1 and TRBJ2-3; D is unclear. Trimming cost V 1 base and J 2 bases, with 12 bases left between them. CDR3 size: 16 residues. CDR1 KGHDR and CDR2 SFDVKD come from the germline V gene. The CDR3: CATSDFRQENTDTQYF. CDR3 nucleotides: TGTGCCACCAGTGATTTCAGGCAGGAGAACACAGATACGCAGTATTTT.

Ten or more counts support this clonotype. This chain joins TRBV6-4 and TRBJ2-1; D not certain. This CDR3 is built from 14 residues. Germline CDR1 reads MRHNA; CDR2 reads SNTAGT. The ends were cut back, 2 bases at V and 7 bases at J, with 12 bases in the middle. The CDR3 sequence: CASSDSVSSNEQFF. CDR3 DNA sequence: TGTGCCAGCAGTGACAGTGTAAGTTCGAATGAGCAGTTCTTC.

There are many counts of this clonotype. V is TRBV10-1 and J is TRBJ1-1; TRBD1 matches 8 bases. Unmatched junction bases numbered 11, after V lost 4 bases and J lost 4 bases. CDR1 is WNHNN and CDR2 is SYGVQD in the germline V gene (reference sequence). The CDR3 loop spans 16 amino acids. CDR3 coding DNA: TGCGCCAGCAGTGGCTCCAGGGGACAGGTTACCACTGAAGCTTTCTTT. It codes for CASSGSRGQVTTEAFF.

In this sample, this clonotype turned up many times. V is TRBV19 and J is TRBJ2-6; D unclear. Per the germline V gene, CDR1 is LNHDA and CDR2 is SQIVND (reference sequence). V lost 2 bases and J 0 bases, leaving 5 bases between the germline ends. The CDR3 covers 15 residues. CDR3 coding DNA: TGTGCCAGTAGTATACAGTTCTCTGGGGCCAACGTCCTGACTTTC. Translation: CASSIQFSGANVLTF.

This clonotype was seen repeatedly, ten times or more. The chain is built from TRBV7-2 and TRBJ1-2, with D possibly being TRBD1 (5 bases). The CDR3 has 16 amino acids. The V gene's germline CDR1 is SGHTA and CDR2 FQGNSA. Trimming removed 5 bases at V and 3 bases at J, with 19 bases between. The CDR3 nucleotides read TGTGCCAGCAGCCCAGGAAGGGGACTTGCGGACTATGGCTACACCTTC. Translating it yields CASSPGRGLADYGYTF.

This chain joins TRBV27 and TRBJ1-4; TRBD1 might be the D (5 bases). The CDR3 has 16 residues. From germline, CDR1 is MNHEY and CDR2 SMNVEV (reference sequence). Trimming cost V 6 bases and J 3 bases, with 17 bases left between them. The CDR3: CASSSVAGQANEKLFF. CDR3 DNA: TGTGCCAGCAGCTCAGTAGCAGGGCAGGCTAATGAAAAACTGTTTTTT.

This clonotype occurred many times. The chain links TRBV27 to TRBJ2-4; D is uncertain. This CDR3 comprises 13 residues. The V gene lost 1 base and the J gene lost 5 bases, with 6 bases spanning the gap. Germline CDR1 and CDR2: MNHEY and SMNVEV (reference sequence). The CDR3 protein is CASSLYGQNIQYF. The CDR3 DNA follows: TGTGCCAGCAGTTTATACGGGCAAAACATTCAGTACTTC.

In this sample, this clonotype turned up many times. V usage is TRBV7-6 and J usage is TRBJ2-3, with TRBD2 identical over 8 bases. The CDR3 runs 15 residues. Per germline, CDR1 SGHVS and CDR2 FNYEAQ. The trim removed 4 bases at V and 2 bases at J, leaving 5 bases unmatched. This CDR3 is CASSSFSGATDTQYF. In DNA form, the CDR3 reads TGTGCCAGCAGCTCGTTTAGCGGGGCCACAGATACGCAGTATTTT.

This clonotype was counted many times. The genes are TRBV6-4 and TRBJ2-3; 7 bases map to TRBD1. With 7 bases clipped from V and 1 base from J, the junction kept 26 bases outside the gene matches. Germline values: CDR1 MRHNA, CDR2 SNTAGT. The CDR3 length is 21 residues. The CDR3 DNA follows: TGTGCCAGCACCCTAATCCGGGACAGCTCACCTGCTCCCCTGGGCACAGATACGCAGTATTTT. As protein: CASTLIRDSSPAPLGTDTQYF.

This clonotype showed up just a few times. The V gene is TRBV27, the J gene TRBJ1-5, with a tentative D call TRBD1 (6 bases). The germline CDR1 and CDR2 sequences are MNHEY and SMNVEV (reference sequence). This CDR3 spans 15 amino acids. Trimming took off 1 base at V and 6 bases at J, with 13 bases between the two ends. The CDR3 here is CASSLWAGAGQPQHF. Here the CDR3 DNA reads TGTGCCAGCAGTTTATGGGCAGGGGCAGGTCAGCCCCAGCATTTT.

There are a few counts of this clonotype. The genes are TRBV28 and TRBJ2-7; D remains unclear. This CDR3 contains 12 residues. V lost 5 bases to trimming and J lost 2 bases, with 7 bases between them. Germline V CDR1 and CDR2: MDHEN, SYDVKM. CDR3 sequence reads: CASSPQAYEQYF. DNA of the CDR3: TGTGCCAGCAGTCCCCAAGCCTACGAGCAGTACTTC.

The table lists this clonotype with a few counts. The V and J genes are TRBV10-1 and TRBJ2-2; TRBD1 matches at 7 bases. V was pared by 7 bases and J by 1 base, with 9 bases of the junction left unmatched. Germline V gives CDR1 WNHNN, CDR2 SYGVQD (reference sequence). This CDR3 contains 16 residues. The CDR3 coding sequence is TGCGCCAGCACCAATACCAGGACAGGGAACACCGGGGAGCTGTTTTTT. Residues: CASTNTRTGNTGELFF.

This clonotype turned up a few times. The chain carries TRBV29-1 and TRBJ2-2, with 10 bases that match TRBD1. CDR3 length equals 14 residues. The germline V gene encodes CDR1 SQVTM and CDR2 ANQGSEA. J lost 6 bases, V lost 5 bases, and 6 bases had no gene match. Written as DNA, the CDR3 is TGCAGCGTTAGGACAGGGGGGTTGTCCGGGGAGCTGTTTTTT. Its protein product is CSVRTGGLSGELFF.

Comments on this clonotype: Being one base from a much bigger clone, this may be a read error. The chain is built from TRBV14 and TRBJ2-7; D remains ambiguous. The CDR3 loop spans 16 amino acids. Germline V lookup: CDR1 SGHDN, CDR2 FVKESK. Trimming stripped 6 bases from V and 0 bases from J, with 18 bases between. The CDR3 protein is CASSEYGPLSSYEQYF. CDR3 DNA: TGTGCCAGCAGTGAATATGGACCGCTGAGCTCCTACGAGCAGTACTTC. Full variable domain (missing parts from reference TRBV14 and TRBJ2-7): EAGVTQFPSHSVIEKGQTVTLRCDPISGHDNLYWYRRVMGKEIKFLLHFVKESKQDESGMPNNRFLAERTGGTYSTLKVQPAELEDSGVYFCASSEYGPLSSYEQYFGPGTRLTVT.

This clonotype showed up many times. The CDR3 region is CASSPEVLRSYEQYF. The CDR3 DNA is TGTGCCAGCAGCCCGGAGGTTCTGAGATCCTACGAGCAGTACTTC. The V call is TRBV5-5, the J call TRBJ2-7; D is possibly TRBD2 (5 bases). Germline V gives CDR1 SGHKS, CDR2 YYEKEE (reference sequence). The CDR3 length is 15 residues. Trimming shortened V by 4 bases and J by 1 base, and 15 bases separated the two germline ends.

This clonotype has only a few counts. The rearrangement joins TRBV28 to TRBJ1-6, with D maybe TRBD1 (5 bases). The CDR3 has 13 residues. Germline CDR1 reads MDHEN; CDR2 reads SYDVKM. Trimming removed 6 bases from V and 9 bases from J, with 12 bases in between. The CDR3 protein is CASRGPGRSPLHF. The CDR3 nucleotides are TGTGCCAGCAGGGGACCTGGGCGTTCACCCCTCCACTTT.

This clonotype was counted between two and nine times. The chain couples TRBV3-1 to TRBJ2-7; no firm D call. Trimming left V 0 bases short and J 9 bases short, with 9 bases between. Germline CDR1 is LGHDT and CDR2 is YNNKEL (reference sequence). The CDR3 loop spans 12 amino acids. The CDR3 spells CASSQEGSRQYF. The CDR3 DNA reads as TGTGCCAGCAGCCAAGAGGGGTCAAGGCAGTACTTC.

This clonotype was counted many times. The V gene is TRBV24-1, the J gene TRBJ2-3, with 9 bases aligning to TRBD1. V was pared by 0 bases and J by 6 bases, with 3 bases of the junction left unmatched. This CDR3 has 15 residues. From germline, CDR1 is KGHDR and CDR2 SFDVKD. The CDR3: CATSDLGQGLDTQYF. The CDR3, as DNA: TGTGCCACCAGTGATTTGGGACAGGGGTTGGATACGCAGTATTTT.

The chain uses TRBV3-1 and TRBJ2-2; D remains unclear. V was cut by 0 bases and J by 2 bases, with 7 bases left in between. The CDR3 sequence is 15 residues long. Germline V CDR1 and CDR2: LGHDT, YNNKEL (reference sequence). CDR3 in amino acids: CASSQDASNTGELFF. DNA for the CDR3: TGTGCCAGCAGCCAAGATGCGAGTAACACCGGGGAGCTGTTTTTT.

This clonotype came up a few times. The chain has TRBV11-2 and TRBJ2-1, with D perhaps TRBD1 or TRBD2 (5 bases each). The V gene's germline CDR1 is SGHAT and CDR2 FQNNGV. The CDR3 extends over 17 amino acids. The V gene lost 0 bases and the J gene lost 1 base, with 13 bases spanning the gap. In nucleotides, the CDR3 is TGTGCCAGCAGCTTAGATAGGGCAGGGAGATCCTACAATGAGCAGTTCTTC. Its protein is CASSLDRAGRSYNEQFF. Full variable domain (rest looked up from reference TRBV11-2 and TRBJ2-1): EAGVAQSPRYKIIEKRQSVAFWCNPISGHATLYWYQQILGQGPKLLIQFQNNGVVDDSQLPKDRFSAERLKGVDSTLKIQPAKLEDSAVYLCASSLDRAGRSYNEQFFGPGTRLTVL.

In its sample, this clonotype was seen many times. The genes are TRBV6-5 and TRBJ2-3, with 8 positions matching TRBD1. Germline CDR1 and CDR2: MNHEY and SVGAGI. V trimming: 5 bases; J trimming: 2 bases; junction bases outside the gene matches: 9. The CDR3 spans 16 residues. The CDR3 coding sequence is TGTGCCAGCAGTAAGAGGACAGGGACCAACACAGATACGCAGTATTTT. Its translation: CASSKRTGTNTDTQYF.

This clonotype was seen ten or more times. V usage is TRBV7-8 and J usage is TRBJ2-7; 7 bases map to TRBD2. CDR3 length: 14 amino acids. Germline V gene lookup returns CDR1 SGHVS and CDR2 FQNEAQ. J gave up 6 bases and V 5 bases, and 10 bases lay outside the gene matches. Here the CDR3 reads CASSPSTGGGEQYF. DNA for the CDR3: TGTGCCAGCAGCCCCTCCACGGGGGGTGGCGAGCAGTACTTC.

The V and J genes are TRBV10-3 and TRBJ1-5; 8 positions agree with TRBD1. With V trimmed by 7 bases and J by 3 bases, 5 bases remained unmatched. The CDR3 length is 14 residues. Germline V gene lookup returns CDR1 ENHRY and CDR2 SYGVKD. For the CDR3, the DNA is TGTGCCATCACGGGGGACAGGATCAATCAGCCCCAGCATTTT. Encoded protein: CAITGDRINQPQHF.

This clonotype appeared many times. The rearrangement links TRBV6-6 to TRBJ1-1; the match to TRBD1 covers 7 bases. The V gene end was trimmed by 7 bases and the J gene end by 1 base; junction bases not matched to a gene: 9. This CDR3 has 15 residues. Per germline, CDR1 MNHNY and CDR2 SVGAGI (reference sequence). CDR3 nucleotides: TGTGCCAGCATCAAGACAGGGCAGTCGAACACTGAAGCTTTCTTT. The encoded protein is CASIKTGQSNTEAFF.

Many counts were recorded for this clonotype. An end of the junction does not agree with germline; a read error may underlie this. The chain combines TRBV7-7 with TRBJ2-2; 8 positions agree with TRBD1. This CDR3 spans 16 amino acids. CDR1 and CDR2 (germline): SSHAT, FNYEAQ (reference sequence). CDR3 sequence: CASSPDRTGMAGELFF. The CDR3 bases are TGTGCTAGCAGCCCAGATAGGACAGGGATGGCCGGGGAGCTGTTTTTT.

The chain recombines TRBV7-8 with TRBJ1-5, with D uncertain. The V and J ends lost 5 bases and 0 bases respectively, with 11 bases between them. Germline values: CDR1 SGHVS, CDR2 FQNEAQ. The CDR3 spans 15 residues. In DNA form, the CDR3 reads TGTGCCAGCAGCCCCGGGGTTTATAGCAATCAGCCCCAGCATTTT. The encoded protein is CASSPGVYSNQPQHF.

This clonotype occurred many times. DNA of the CDR3: TGCAGTGCTAGCCAAGGCGGGGGGGCAAAAGATACGCAGTATTTT. Protein product: CSASQGGGAKDTQYF. This chain links TRBV20-1 with TRBJ2-3, with TRBD2 matching 9 bases. From germline, CDR1 is DFQATT and CDR2 SNEGSKA (reference sequence). This CDR3 spans 15 amino acids. J gave up 5 bases and V 3 bases, and 9 bases lay outside the gene matches.

This clonotype was seen more than once but under ten times. Here the CDR3 DNA reads TGTGCCAGCAGCCAAGTGGACAGGGCGACCGGGGAGCTGTTTTTT. Its protein is CASSQVDRATGELFF. This chain connects TRBV4-2 to TRBJ2-2; TRBD1 aligns across 8 bases. Germline V gene data show CDR1 as LGHNA and CDR2 as YNFKEQ. The CDR3 extends over 15 amino acids. Germline trimming cut 1 base from V and 5 bases from J; bases unmatched to any gene: 3.

This clonotype was seen only a few times. The rearrangement joins TRBV20-1 to TRBJ1-1; perhaps TRBD1 as D (5 bases). CDR1 DFQATT and CDR2 SNEGSKA come from the germline V gene (reference sequence). V was pared by 0 bases and J by 4 bases, with 9 bases between. The CDR3 loop spans 13 amino acids. CDR3: CSARDRAVTEAFF. DNA of the CDR3: TGCAGTGCTAGAGACAGGGCGGTCACTGAAGCTTTCTTT.

The V call is TRBV19, the J call TRBJ2-5; no clear D gene. The CDR3 has 15 residues. The V end was cut by 1 base, the J end by 0 bases, with 9 bases between. The germline CDR1 and CDR2 sequences are LNHDA and SQIVND (reference sequence). The DNA of the CDR3 is TGTGCCAGTAGTATAGCCTTCGAGTACCAAGAGACCCAGTACTTC. Translated: CASSIAFEYQETQYF. Complete variable domain (other parts from reference TRBV19 and TRBJ2-5): DGGITQSPKYLFRKEGQNVTLSCEQNLNHDAMYWYRQDPGQGLRLIYYSQIVNDFQKGDIAEGYSVSREKKESFPLTVTSAQKNPTAFYLCASSIAFEYQETQYFGPGTRLLVL.

This clonotype was found many times. This chain links TRBV12-3 or TRBV12-4 with TRBJ2-3; tentative D call: TRBD2 (5 bases). The CDR3 totals 13 residues. V lost 7 bases to trimming and J lost 2 bases, with 10 bases between them. The CDR3 coding sequence is TGTGCCAGCATCACGGGGTCCACAGATACGCAGTATTTT. Protein product: CASITGSTDTQYF.